Described below is a single T cell receptor beta chain sequence and its context. The data were taken from a study of response to subunit inactivated influenza vaccine. Germline lookup yields CDR1 MDHEN and CDR2 SYDVKM. V was pared by 6 bases and J by 5 bases, with 11 bases of the junction left unmatched. This CDR3 has 15 amino acids. TCRdb passed the RT-PCR reads through MiXCR, listing each CDR3 protein once. The sample contains 150,000 to 200,000 distinct CDR3 sequences, about an eighth of which appear only once. These data were also reused for a study on T cells expressing NK-cell markers. That paper notes: UMI-tagged 5'RACE template switching yielded the TCR beta cDNA. Just one sequenced donor of eight was HCMV-seronegative, while seven were seropositive. In a handful of donors, dominant CD3+CD56+NKG2C+ clonotypes ranked among the top 10 CD8+ clonotypes. Also leading the CD3+CD56-NKG2C+ fraction in a handful of donors were these clonotypes. The study left the HCMV specificity of expanded NKG2C+ T cell clones unresolved.

The chain recombines TRBV28 with TRBJ2-7, with 9 bases matching TRBD1. The sample consisted of CD8+ T cells sorted from PBMCs, taken 12 days after vaccination. This receptor was identified in a man aged 50 or older who received an inactivated influenza vaccine. The CDR3 bases are TGTGCCAGCAGAAAACAGGGGGCGTTTCTAGACGAGCAGTACTTC. This encodes CASRKQGAFLDEQYF.